This TCR beta chain was observed in a study of long-term antiretroviral therapy in people with HIV. Unmatched junction bases numbered 11, after V lost 4 bases and J lost 6 bases. The CDR3 loop spans 16 amino acids. From germline, CDR1 is KGHSH and CDR2 LQKENI. Survey-level resolution applied to immunoSEQ assay v3.0. The assay was immunoSEQ multiplex PCR, and TCRdb's table has in-frame clones only and misses some. The sample includes over 20,000 clones, around 88% of them seen just once. The rearrangement uses TRBV18 and TRBJ1-4; 7 bases fit TRBD1. The receptor comes from a man between 18 and 29 years old with HIV. Source: unsorted PBMCs, taken 3 years after starting antiretroviral therapy. The CDR3 DNA reads as TGTGCCAGCTCACTCACGAGACAGGGCCGAGATGAAAAACTGTTTTTT. Translation: CASSLTRQGRDEKLFF.